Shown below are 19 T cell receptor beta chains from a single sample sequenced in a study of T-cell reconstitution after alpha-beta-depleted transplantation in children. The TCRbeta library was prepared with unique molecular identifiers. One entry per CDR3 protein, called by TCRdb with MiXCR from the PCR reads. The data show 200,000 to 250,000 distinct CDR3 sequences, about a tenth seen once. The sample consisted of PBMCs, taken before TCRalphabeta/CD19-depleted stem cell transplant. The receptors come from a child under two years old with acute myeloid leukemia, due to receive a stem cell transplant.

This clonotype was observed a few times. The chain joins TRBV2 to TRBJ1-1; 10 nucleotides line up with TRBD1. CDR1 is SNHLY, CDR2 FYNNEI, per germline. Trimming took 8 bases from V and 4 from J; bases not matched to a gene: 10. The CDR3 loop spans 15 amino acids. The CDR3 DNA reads TGTGCCAGCGTCAAAACCGGGACAGGGGCCACTGAAGCTTTCTTT. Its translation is CASVKTGTGATEAFF.

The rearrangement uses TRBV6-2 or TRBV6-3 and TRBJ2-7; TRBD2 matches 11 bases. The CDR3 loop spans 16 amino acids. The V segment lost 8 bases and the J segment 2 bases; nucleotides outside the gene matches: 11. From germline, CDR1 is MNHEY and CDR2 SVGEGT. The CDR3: CASSRRLAGNPYEQYF. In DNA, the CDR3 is TGTGCCAGCTCTCGCAGACTAGCGGGAAATCCCTACGAGCAGTACTTC.

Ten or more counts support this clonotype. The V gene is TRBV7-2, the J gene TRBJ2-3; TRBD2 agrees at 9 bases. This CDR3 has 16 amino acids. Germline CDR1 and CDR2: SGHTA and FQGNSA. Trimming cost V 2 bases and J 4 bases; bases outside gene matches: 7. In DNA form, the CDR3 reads TGTGCCAGCAGCTTAATCGCGGGAGGGCAAGCAGATACGCAGTATTTT. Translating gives CASSLIAGGQADTQYF.

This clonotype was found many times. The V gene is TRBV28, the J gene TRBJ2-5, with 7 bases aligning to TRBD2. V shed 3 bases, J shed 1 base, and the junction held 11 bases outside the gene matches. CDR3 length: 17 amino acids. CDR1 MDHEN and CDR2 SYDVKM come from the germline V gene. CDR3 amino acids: CASSFTQRGWGQETQYF. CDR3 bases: TGTGCCAGCAGTTTTACCCAGCGGGGATGGGGCCAAGAGACCCAGTACTTC. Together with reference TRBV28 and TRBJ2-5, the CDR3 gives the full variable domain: DVKVTQSSRYLVKRTGEKVFLECVQDMDHENMFWYRQDPGLGLRLIYFSYDVKMKEKGDIPEGYSVSREKKERFSLILESASTNQTSMYLCASSFTQRGWGQETQYFGPGTRLLVL.

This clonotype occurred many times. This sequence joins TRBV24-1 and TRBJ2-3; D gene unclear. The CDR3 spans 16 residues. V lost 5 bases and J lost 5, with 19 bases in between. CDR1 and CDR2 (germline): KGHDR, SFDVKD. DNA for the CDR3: TGTGCCACCAGTGGGAGAGCCCGAGTAGTTAGAGATACGCAGTATTTT. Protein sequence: CATSGRARVVRDTQYF.

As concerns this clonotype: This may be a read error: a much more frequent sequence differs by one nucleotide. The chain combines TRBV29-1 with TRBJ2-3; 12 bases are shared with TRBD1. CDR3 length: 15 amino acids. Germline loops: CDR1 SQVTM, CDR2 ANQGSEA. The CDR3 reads CSVGGQGAGTDTQFF. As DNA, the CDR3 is TGCAGCGTTGGGGGACAGGGGGCGGGCACAGATACGCAGTTTTTT.

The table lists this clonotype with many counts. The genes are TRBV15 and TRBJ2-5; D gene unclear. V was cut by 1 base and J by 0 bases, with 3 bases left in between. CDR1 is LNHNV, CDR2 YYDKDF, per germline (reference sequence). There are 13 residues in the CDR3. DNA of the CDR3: TGTGCCACCAGCAGAGGGTACCAAGAGACCCAGTACTTC. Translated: CATSRGYQETQYF. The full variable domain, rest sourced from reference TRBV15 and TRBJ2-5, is DAMVIQNPRYQVTQFGKPVTLSCSQTLNHNVMYWYQQKSSQAPKLLFHYYDKDFNNEADTPDNFQSRRPNTSFCFLDIRSPGLGDTAMYLCATSRGYQETQYFGPGTRLLVL.

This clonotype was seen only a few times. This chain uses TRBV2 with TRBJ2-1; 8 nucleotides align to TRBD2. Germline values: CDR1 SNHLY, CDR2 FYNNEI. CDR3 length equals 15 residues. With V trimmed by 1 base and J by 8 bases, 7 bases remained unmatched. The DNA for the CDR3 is TGTGCCAGCAGTGAAGGACGCGGGAGGTGGGATGAGCAGTTCTTC. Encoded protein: CASSEGRGRWDEQFF. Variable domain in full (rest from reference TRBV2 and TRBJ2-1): EPEVTQTPSHQVTQMGQEVILRCVPISNHLYFYWYRQILGQKVEFLVSFYNNEISEKSEIFDDQFSVERPDGSNFTLKIRSTKLEDSAMYFCASSEGRGRWDEQFFGPGTRLTVL.

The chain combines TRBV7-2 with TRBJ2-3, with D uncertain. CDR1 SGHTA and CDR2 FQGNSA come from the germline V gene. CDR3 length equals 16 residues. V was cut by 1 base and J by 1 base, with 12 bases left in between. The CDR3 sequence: CASSLESPVGTDTQYF. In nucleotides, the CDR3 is TGTGCCAGCAGCTTAGAGTCTCCGGTGGGCACAGATACGCAGTATTTT.

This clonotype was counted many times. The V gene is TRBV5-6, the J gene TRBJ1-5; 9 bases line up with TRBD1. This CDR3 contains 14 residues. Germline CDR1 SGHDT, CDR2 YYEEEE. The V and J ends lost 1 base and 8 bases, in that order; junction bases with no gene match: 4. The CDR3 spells CASSLQQGAKPQHF. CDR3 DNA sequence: TGTGCCAGCAGCTTGCAACAGGGGGCGAAGCCCCAGCATTTT.

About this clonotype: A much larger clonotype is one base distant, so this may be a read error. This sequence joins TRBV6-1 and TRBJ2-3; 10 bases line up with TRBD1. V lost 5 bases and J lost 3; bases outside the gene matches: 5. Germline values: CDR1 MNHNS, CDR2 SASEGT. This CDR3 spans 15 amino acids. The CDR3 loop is CASSPGQGKTDTQYF. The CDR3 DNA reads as TGTGCCAGCAGTCCGGGACAGGGGAAAACAGATACGCAGTATTTT.

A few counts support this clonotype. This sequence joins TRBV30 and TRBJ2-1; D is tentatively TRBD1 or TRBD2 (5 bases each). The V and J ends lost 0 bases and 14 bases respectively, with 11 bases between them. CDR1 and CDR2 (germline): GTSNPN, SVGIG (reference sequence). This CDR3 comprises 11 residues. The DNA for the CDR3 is TGTGCCTGGAGTGTAATGGGGGTAAAGTTCTTC. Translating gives CAWSVMGVKFF. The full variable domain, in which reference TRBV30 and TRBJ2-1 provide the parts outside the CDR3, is SQTIHQWPATLVQPVGSPLSLECTVEGTSNPNLYWYRQAAGRGLQLLFYSVGIGQISSEVPQNLSASRPQDRQFILSSKKLLLSDSGFYLCAWSVMGVKFFGPGTRLTVL.

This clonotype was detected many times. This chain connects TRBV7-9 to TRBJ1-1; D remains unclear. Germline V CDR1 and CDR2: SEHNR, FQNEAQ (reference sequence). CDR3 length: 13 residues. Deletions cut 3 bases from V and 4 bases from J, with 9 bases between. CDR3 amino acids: CASSFGGVTEAFF. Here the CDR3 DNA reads TGTGCCAGCAGCTTCGGTGGGGTCACTGAAGCTTTCTTT.

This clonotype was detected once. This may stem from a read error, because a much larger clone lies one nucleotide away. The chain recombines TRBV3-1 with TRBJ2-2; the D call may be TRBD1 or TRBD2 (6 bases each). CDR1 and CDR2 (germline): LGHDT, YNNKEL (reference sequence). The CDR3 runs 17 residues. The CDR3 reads CACSQGVGGMNTGELFF. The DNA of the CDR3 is TGTGCCTGCAGCCAAGGAGTCGGGGGCATGAACACCGGGGAGCTGTTTTTT.

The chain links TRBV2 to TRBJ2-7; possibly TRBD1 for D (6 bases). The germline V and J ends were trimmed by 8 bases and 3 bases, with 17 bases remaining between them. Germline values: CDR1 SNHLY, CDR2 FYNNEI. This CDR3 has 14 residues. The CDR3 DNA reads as TGTGCCAGCGGATTACAGGGTTTGGGCTACGAGCAGTACTTC. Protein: CASGLQGLGYEQYF.

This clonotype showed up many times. The CDR3: CSASKAGGDSNQPQHF. The CDR3 DNA follows: TGCAGTGCTAGTAAGGCAGGGGGCGATAGCAATCAGCCCCAGCATTTT. V usage is TRBV20-1 and J usage is TRBJ1-5; 8 bases match TRBD1. The CDR3 has 16 residues. J lost 0 bases, V lost 3 bases, and 7 bases had no gene match. Per germline, CDR1 DFQATT and CDR2 SNEGSKA (reference sequence).

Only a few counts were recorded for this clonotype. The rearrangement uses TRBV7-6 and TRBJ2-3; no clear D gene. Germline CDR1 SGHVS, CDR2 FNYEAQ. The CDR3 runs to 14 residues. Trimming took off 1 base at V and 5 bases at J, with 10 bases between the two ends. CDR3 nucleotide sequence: TGTGCCAGCAGCTTAGTGGGGTTCGGAGATACGCAGTATTTT. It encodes CASSLVGFGDTQYF.

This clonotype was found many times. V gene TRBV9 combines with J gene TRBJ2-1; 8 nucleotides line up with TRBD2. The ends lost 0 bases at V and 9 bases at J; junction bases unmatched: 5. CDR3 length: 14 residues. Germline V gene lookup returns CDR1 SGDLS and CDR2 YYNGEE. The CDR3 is CASSVVGGASEQFF. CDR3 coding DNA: TGTGCCAGCAGCGTAGTCGGGGGGGCTAGTGAGCAGTTCTTC.

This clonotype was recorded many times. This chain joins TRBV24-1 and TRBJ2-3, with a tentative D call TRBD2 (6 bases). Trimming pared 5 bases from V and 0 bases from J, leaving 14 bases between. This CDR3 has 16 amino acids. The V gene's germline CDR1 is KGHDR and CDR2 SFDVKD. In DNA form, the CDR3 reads TGTGCCACCAGTGGGACCGGGACTTCTAGCACAGATACGCAGTATTTT. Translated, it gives CATSGTGTSSTDTQYF.